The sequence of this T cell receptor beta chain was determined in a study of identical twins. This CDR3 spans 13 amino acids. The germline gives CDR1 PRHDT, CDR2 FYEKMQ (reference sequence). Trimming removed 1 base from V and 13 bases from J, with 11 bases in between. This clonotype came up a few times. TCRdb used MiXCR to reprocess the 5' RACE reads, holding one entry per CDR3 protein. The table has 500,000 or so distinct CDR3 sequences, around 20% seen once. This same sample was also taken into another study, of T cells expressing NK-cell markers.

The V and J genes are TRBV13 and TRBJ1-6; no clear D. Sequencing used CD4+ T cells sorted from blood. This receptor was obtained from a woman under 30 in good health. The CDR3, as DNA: TGTGCCAGCAGCTTAGAACCGAGAACGCCCCTCCACTTT. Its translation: CASSLEPRTPLHF.